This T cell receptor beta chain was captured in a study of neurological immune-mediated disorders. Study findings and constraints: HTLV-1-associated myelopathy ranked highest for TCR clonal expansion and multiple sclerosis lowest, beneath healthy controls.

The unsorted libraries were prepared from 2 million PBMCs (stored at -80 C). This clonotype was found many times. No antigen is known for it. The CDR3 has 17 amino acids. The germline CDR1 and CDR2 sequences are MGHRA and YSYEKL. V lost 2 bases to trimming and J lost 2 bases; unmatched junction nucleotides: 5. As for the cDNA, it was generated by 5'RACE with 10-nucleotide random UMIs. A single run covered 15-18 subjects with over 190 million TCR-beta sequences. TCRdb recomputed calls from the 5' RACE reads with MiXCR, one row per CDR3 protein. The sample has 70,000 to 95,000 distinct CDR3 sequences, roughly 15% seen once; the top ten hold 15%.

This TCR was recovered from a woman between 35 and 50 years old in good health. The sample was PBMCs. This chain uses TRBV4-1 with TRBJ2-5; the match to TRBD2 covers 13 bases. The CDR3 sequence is CASSQSPGLAGQETQYF. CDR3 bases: TGCGCCAGCAGCCAATCTCCGGGACTAGCGGGACAAGAGACCCAGTACTTC.